These T cell receptor beta chains were read from a single sample in a study of tumor-infiltrating lymphocytes in primary liver carcinoma. TCRdb ran MiXCR on the multiplex PCR reads and lists one entry per CDR3 protein. This table has 40,000 to 55,000 distinct CDR3 sequences, less than 75% appearing once. The sample was liver tumor tissue from sampling region 5. The receptors were sampled from a man aged 35-49 years with primary liver carcinoma and hepatitis B virus infection. CDR3s include the opening cysteine and the closing phenylalanine or tryptophan. D genes are given only for firm matches. The listing skips clone size in some rows; elsewhere it reads once, few, many or a size class.

>-|TRBJ2-7|-|TRBV10-3
CTIGEDAYEQYF
TGTACCATCGGTGAAGACGCTTACGAGCAGTACTTC
>-|TRBJ2-7|TRBD2|TRBV6-5
CASSPGTSGGSYEQYF
TGTGCCAGCAGTCCCGGGACTAGCGGGGGCTCCTACGAGCAGTACTTC
>many|TRBJ2-5|-|TRBV7-8
CASSLTGKETQYF
TGTGCCAGCAGCTTAACAGGGAAAGAGACCCAGTACTTC
>many|TRBJ1-1|TRBD1|TRBV28
CAGRTGPNTEAFF
TGTGCCGGCAGGACAGGACCGAACACTGAAGCTTTCTTT
>-|TRBJ1-3|TRBD1|TRBV7-8
CASSLTGTGVSGNTIYF
TGTGCCAGCAGCCTCACAGGGACAGGGGTCTCTGGAAACACCATATATTTT
>many|TRBJ2-1|-|TRBV6-1
CASSEQNEQFF
TGTGCCAGCAGTGAACAGAATGAGCAGTTCTTC
>once|TRBJ2-7|-|TRBV11-2
CASSLVGGLGYERCF
TGTGCCAGCAGCTTAGTGGGGGGGCTAGGATACGAGCGGTGCTTC
>-|TRBJ2-1|-|TRBV5-6
CASSMEGASSYSEQFF
TGTGCCAGCAGCATGGAGGGGGCAAGCTCCTACAGTGAGCAGTTCTTC
>many|TRBJ2-7|TRBD2|TRBV6-2/TRBV6-3
CASSTPTGQLAGGSYEQYF
TGTGCCAGCAGTACCCCGACAGGACAACTAGCGGGGGGCTCCTACGAGCAGTACTTC
>-|TRBJ2-7|-|TRBV6-1
CPSSEAPEQGYEQYF
TGTCCCAGCAGTGAAGCCCCGGAACAGGGCTACGAGCAGTACTTC
>many|TRBJ2-2|-|TRBV28
CASMAADLTGELFF
TGTGCCAGCATGGCAGCTGACTTGACCGGGGAGCTGTTTTTT
>-|TRBJ2-3|TRBD2|TRBV29-1
CRVLLARGRPDTRYF
TGCAGAGTCCTACTAGCGCGGGGCCGGCCAGATACGCGGTATTTT
>-|TRBJ2-5|TRBD2|TRBV29-1
CSVTPGGIREIQYF
TGTAGCGTGACCCCGGGGGGGATTCGGGAGATCCAGTACTTC
>-|TRBJ2-7|TRBD2|TRBV6-1
CASSTRTSAIGGNEQYF
TGTGCCAGCAGTACACGGACTAGCGCAATAGGGGGGAATGAGCAGTACTTC
>-|TRBJ2-3|-|TRBV6-2/TRBV6-3
CAGSYLGQNTDTQYF
TGTGCCGGCAGTTACCTTGGACAGAACACAGATACGCAGTATTTT
>many|TRBJ2-5|TRBD2|TRBV11-2
CASGGDQETQYF
TGTGCCAGCGGGGGGGACCAAGAGACCCAGTACTTC
>many|TRBJ1-2|-|TRBV28
CASRTEGPYGYTF
TGTGCCAGCAGGACAGAGGGTCCCTATGGCTACACCTTC
>-|TRBJ2-7|TRBD2|TRBV5-1
CSSSETSGGVYVQYF
TGCAGCAGCAGCGAGACTAGCGGGGGTGTCTACGTGCAGTACTTC
>-|TRBJ1-2|TRBD1|TRBV4-1
CASSPDQGVFDYGYTF
TGCGCCAGCAGTCCAGACCAGGGGGTGTTCGACTATGGCTACACCTTC
>-|TRBJ2-7|TRBD1|TRBV7-9
CTSSFTGGGYEQYF
TGTACCAGCAGTTTCACAGGGGGCGGGTACGAGCAGTACTTC
>-|TRBJ1-2|TRBD1|TRBV7-8
CASGWRTGYHYGYTF
TGTGCCAGCGGCTGGCGGACAGGGTATCACTATGGCTACACCTTC
>-|TRBJ1-6|TRBD1|TRBV6-5
CASRDRGNSPLHF
TGTGCCAGCAGGGACAGGGGGAATTCACCCCTCCACTTT
>-|TRBJ2-7|-|TRBV29-1
CSTWPSGSSYEQYF
TGCAGCACCTGGCCCTCAGGCAGCTCCTACGAGCAGTACTTC
>-|TRBJ1-1|-|TRBV6-5
CVSSYGQDTEAFF
TGTGTCAGCAGTTACGGGCAAGACACTGAAGCTTTTTTT
>many|TRBJ2-7|TRBD1|TRBV12-3/TRBV12-4
CASSSTGASGNYEQYF
TGTGCCAGCAGTTCCACAGGGGCCTCAGGCAACTACGAGCAGTACTTC
>many|TRBJ2-1|-|TRBV28
CASSFTGRGNEQFF
TGTGCCAGCAGTTTTACCGGGAGAGGCAATGAGCAGTTCTTC
>-|TRBJ1-5|-|TRBV5-8
CASSVGTIYLQPQHF
TGTGCCAGCAGCGTCGGGACGATATATTTACAGCCCCAGCATTTT
>many|TRBJ1-2|-|TRBV5-1
CASSFGGNYGYTF
TGCGCCAGCAGCTTCGGTGGAAACTATGGCTACACCTTC
>-|TRBJ2-3|TRBD2|TRBV11-1
CVSSKGLAVRTDTQYF
TGTGTCAGCAGCAAGGGACTAGCGGTTAGGACAGATACGCAGTATTTC
>-|TRBJ2-4|-|TRBV18
CASSRTIVLAKNIQYF
TGTGCCAGCTCACGAACTATCGTGTTAGCCAAAAACATTCAGTACTTC
>-|TRBJ2-7|-|TRBV29-1
CNVASVRGSYEQYF
TGCAACGTTGCTAGCGTAAGGGGGTCCTACGAGCAGTACTTC
>-|TRBJ1-1|-|TRBV6-6
CASSQNAEAFF
TGTGCCAGCAGTCAAAACGCTGAGGCTTTCTTT
>few|TRBJ2-5|-|TRBV2
CASSEQETQYF
TGTGCCAGCAGTGAACAAGAGACCCAGTACTTC
>few|TRBJ2-3|-|TRBV18
CASSPTSTDTQYF
TGTGCCAGCTCACCAACTAGCACAGATACGCAGTATTTT
>-|TRBJ2-1|TRBD2|TRBV11-3
CASSLSGTSGIGEKFF
TGTGCCAGCAGCTTATCAGGGACTAGCGGGATAGGTGAGAAGTTCTTT
>many|TRBJ2-7|TRBD2|TRBV4-1
CASSQEGLAAYEQYF
TGCGCCAGCAGCCAAGAAGGTCTAGCGGCCTACGAGCAGTACTTC
>-|TRBJ2-5|-|TRBV4-1
CASNQGRGGTQYF
TGCGCCAGCAACCAAGGGAGAGGGGGGACCCAGTACTTC
>-|TRBJ2-1|TRBD1|TRBV29-1
CCGLPRQGVDEQFF
TGCTGCGGACTGCCGAGACAGGGGGTGGATGAGCAGTTCTTC
>many|TRBJ1-2|TRBD1|TRBV7-8
CASSPDREPLLVGYTF
TGTGCCAGCAGCCCAGACAGGGAGCCCCTCCTTGTCGGCTACACCTTC
>many|TRBJ2-2|-|TRBV29-1
CSFGRHTGELFF
TGCAGCTTCGGAAGACACACCGGGGAGCTGTTTTTT
>-|TRBJ2-7|-|TRBV11-2
CPSSLTDHGYEQYF
TGTCCCAGCAGCTTGACGGATCATGGTTACGAGCAGTACTTC
>large|TRBJ2-2|TRBD2|TRBV29-1
CSVEDAAGAPGELFF
TGCAGCGTTGAAGACGCCGCGGGAGCCCCCGGGGAGCTGTTTTTT
>-|TRBJ2-1|TRBD2|TRBV29-1
CSVGSSGRIRGSYDEQFF
TGTAGCGTTGGTAGTAGCGGGAGAATCAGGGGCTCCTACGATGAGCAGTTCTTC
>-|TRBJ2-4|-|TRBV11-2
CASSLGKLAELAKNTQYF
TGTGCCAGCAGCCTAGGAAAACTGGCGGAGCTAGCCAAAAACACTCAGTACTTC
>once|TRBJ2-7|-|TRBV19
CACSKSTLLGEQYF
TGTGCCTGTAGCAAGTCAACCCTGTTGGGGGAGCAGTACTTC
>-|TRBJ2-1|TRBD2|TRBV7-9
CASSVAGGPSEQLF
TGTGCCAGCAGCGTTGCGGGAGGGCCTAGTGAGCAGCTCTTC
>many|TRBJ2-3|-|TRBV7-9
CASSLEGLFTARTDTQYF
TGTGCCAGCAGCTTAGAGGGTTTGTTCACAGCTCGCACAGATACGCAGTATTTT
>-|TRBJ2-7|-|TRBV12-3/TRBV12-4
CASNSGTGSYKQYF
TGTGCCAGCAATTCAGGGACGGGCTCCTACAAGCAGTACTTC
>-|TRBJ2-2|-|TRBV11-2
CAISFDRDRVGTGELFF
TGTGCCATCAGCTTTGATCGGGATAGAGTCGGCACCGGGGAGCTGTTTTTT